These T cell receptor beta chains were read from a single sample in a study of CD8 T cells in Susac syndrome. Using its own MiXCR run on the immunoSEQ multiplex PCR reads, TCRdb lists one record per CDR3 protein. The sample holds some 94,000 distinct CDR3 sequences, about 94% seen once. The specimen sequenced was CD4+ T cells from PBMCs. Source of these receptors: a human donor with Susac syndrome. CDR3s include the opening cysteine and the closing phenylalanine or tryptophan. The D gene is left open where the match is weak. Not every row has a clone size; where given, it reads once, few, many or a size class.

NA	TRBD1	TRBV19	TRBJ2-1	TGTGCCAGTAGTATCGGACAGGGATCCTACAATGAGCAGTTCTTC	CASSIGQGSYNEQFF
NA	NA	TRBV2	TRBJ2-5	TGTGCCAGCACTCAGGGGGACTACGGACGGGAGACCCAGTACTTC	CASTQGDYGRETQYF
NA	NA	TRBV9	TRBJ2-3	TGTGCCAGCAGCGTAGTAGGGGATACGCAGTATTTT	CASSVVGDTQYF
NA	NA	TRBV3-1	TRBJ1-1	TGTGCCAGCGCGGGGGCGAACACTGAAGCTTTCTTT	CASAGANTEAFF
NA	NA	TRBV4-1	TRBJ1-5	TGCGCCAGCAGCCAGCCGGACGGACATAGCAATCAGCCCCAGCATTTT	CASSQPDGHSNQPQHF
NA	NA	TRBV20-1	TRBJ2-2	TGCAGTGCGCCAACCCCGGGGGTGGGCGGGGAGCTGTTTTTT	CSAPTPGVGGELFF
few	NA	TRBV18	TRBJ2-7	TGTGCCAGCTCACCACCGGCCAGCTACGAGCAGTACTTC	CASSPPASYEQYF
NA	TRBD2	TRBV28	TRBJ2-7	TGTGCCAGCGCTGCATTCACTAGCGGGGCGAGGAACGAGCAGTACTTC	CASAAFTSGARNEQYF
NA	NA	TRBV30	TRBJ1-4	TGTGCCTGGGGGGACGGTATGACGGAAAAACTGTTTTTT	CAWGDGMTEKLFF
NA	NA	TRBV12-3/TRBV12-4	TRBJ1-2	TGTGCCAGCAGTTTAACAAGGGCCTATGGCTACACCTTC	CASSLTRAYGYTF
NA	TRBD2	TRBV11-2	TRBJ2-2	TGTGCCAGCAGCTGGACTAGCGGGGGGGACACCGGGGAGCTGTTTTTT	CASSWTSGGDTGELFF
NA	NA	TRBV12-3/TRBV12-4	TRBJ1-1	TGTGCCAGCAGTTTTATGATGAACACTGAAGCTTTCTTT	CASSFMMNTEAFF
once	NA	TRBV6-6	TRBJ1-5	TGTGCCAGCAGAATCCATAGCAATCAGCCCCAGCATTTT	CASRIHSNQPQHF
NA	TRBD1	TRBV29-1	TRBJ1-2	TGCAGCGCCGACGGACAGGGCGATAATTATGGCTACACCTTC	CSADGQGDNYGYTF
NA	NA	TRBV7-2	TRBJ1-1	TGTGCCAGCAGACAGGGCAGCGGAGCCACTGAAGCTTTCTTT	CASRQGSGATEAFF
NA	TRBD2	TRBV20-1	TRBJ2-1	TGCAGTGCTTCCAGCGGGGGTACCAATGAGCAGTTCTTC	CSASSGGTNEQFF
NA	NA	TRBV5-4	TRBJ1-2	TGTGCCAGCAAAAGGGGGGGGGCGATGGGCGGCTACACCTTC	CASKRGGAMGGYTF
NA	NA	TRBV7-2	TRBJ1-5	TGTGCCAGCAGCTCCCCAGGATTCGGGCAGCCCCAGCATTTT	CASSSPGFGQPQHF
once	TRBD1	TRBV7-9	TRBJ2-7	TGTGCCAGCAGCTTTAGTAGACAGGGAACCTACGAGCAGTACTTC	CASSFSRQGTYEQYF
NA	NA	TRBV30	TRBJ1-1	TGTGCCTGGAGTTCCCGAGCTTTCTTT	CAWSSRAFF
NA	NA	TRBV11-2	TRBJ1-2	TGTGCCAGCAGCTCCCGGGAAGCTTCGTATGGCTACACCTTC	CASSSREASYGYTF
NA	TRBD1	TRBV30	TRBJ1-1	TGTGCCTGGAGGCGACAGGGGAACACTGAAGCTTTCTTT	CAWRRQGNTEAFF
NA	NA	TRBV20-1	TRBJ1-5	TGCAGTGCTAGTAGCGGGCGGAATCAGCCCCAGCATTTT	CSASSGRNQPQHF
NA	TRBD1	TRBV20-1	TRBJ2-7	TGCAGTGCTAATCGGGGGACAGGGAATTACGAGCAGTACTTC	CSANRGTGNYEQYF
NA	TRBD2	TRBV12-3/TRBV12-4	TRBJ2-5	TGTGCCAGCAGTTTCGTAGCGGGGGGGCCTGAGGAGACCCAGTACTTC	CASSFVAGGPEETQYF
NA	TRBD1	TRBV9	TRBJ2-5	TGTGCCAGCAGCGTCTCTTACTCCTTGACAGGGGGCGATGAGACCCAGTACTTC	CASSVSYSLTGGDETQYF
NA	NA	TRBV6-2/TRBV6-3	TRBJ2-1	TGTGCCAGCACTCCCCTTTTGTCCTACAATGAGCAGTTCTTC	CASTPLLSYNEQFF
NA	NA	TRBV7-9	TRBJ2-3	TGTGCCAGCAGCTCCGGATCAGATACGCAGTATTTT	CASSSGSDTQYF
NA	NA	TRBV18	TRBJ1-1	TGTGCCAGCTCACCCCCTCTATCCCAGGGGCGGAGGAACACTGAAGCTTTCTTT	CASSPPLSQGRRNTEAFF
NA	NA	TRBV11-3	TRBJ2-3	TGTGCCAGCAGCTTAAGGGCCACAGATACGCAGTATTTT	CASSLRATDTQYF
NA	TRBD1	TRBV6-5	TRBJ2-1	TGTGCCAGCCGAAGATCCCGGGACAGGGAAAATGAGCAGTTCTTC	CASRRSRDRENEQFF
NA	TRBD1	TRBV10-3	TRBJ2-7	TGTGCCATCAGGTACCGGGACAGGGGCTACGAGCAGTACTTC	CAIRYRDRGYEQYF
NA	NA	TRBV7-3	TRBJ2-2	TGTGCCAGCAGCCTCCAGTCCAACTCGGGGCTGTTTTTT	CASSLQSNSGLFF
NA	NA	TRBV6-1	TRBJ1-1	TGTGCCAGCAGCGGGCCGGACACAAATCCCTACACTGAAGCTTTCTTT	CASSGPDTNPYTEAFF
NA	NA	TRBV7-9	TRBJ2-7	TGTGCCAGCAGCTTAAACAGGGTCTACGAGCAGTACTTC	CASSLNRVYEQYF
NA	TRBD2	TRBV28	TRBJ2-5	TGTGCCAGCAGAGGGACTAGCGGGGGGCAAGAGACCCAGTACTTC	CASRGTSGGQETQYF
NA	NA	TRBV7-8	TRBJ2-1	TGTGCCAGCAGCGTCGGGGGTTCCTACAATGAGCAGTTCTTC	CASSVGGSYNEQFF
NA	NA	TRBV30	TRBJ1-1	TGTGCCTGGAGTGTGGGTGTTGGAAGACTAGGGAATTTCTTT	CAWSVGVGRLGNFF